The 4 T cell receptor beta chains below were found in one sample sequenced in a study of cytomegalovirus exposure and HLA in healthy donors. PCR was performed using 60 Vbeta and 13 Jbeta primers. Assay: immunoSEQ multiplex PCR; the TCRdb copy retains only in-frame clones and omits some. The repertoire consists of some 190,000 clones, with 85% to 90% occurring once and the leading ten covering roughly 1.3%. The sequenced sample was PBMCs. The receptors were sampled from a man aged 25-45 years in good health and CMV-seronegative.

The chain links TRBV5-8 to TRBJ2-7; weak D call: TRBD2 (6 bases). The CDR3 extends over 11 amino acids. Germline values: CDR1 SGHTS, CDR2 YDEGEE. With 7 bases removed from V and 7 bases from J, the gap between germline ends came to 12 bases. CDR3 protein: CASSGVREQYF. The CDR3 nucleotides read TGTGCCAGCTCGGGGGTGAGGGAGCAGTACTTC.

This clone has a single count. This chain uses TRBV14 with TRBJ2-3; the match to TRBD2 covers 8 bases. Losses at the gene ends were 3 bases for V and 1 base for J; bases not matched to a gene: 18. Looked up from germline, CDR1 is SGHDN and CDR2 is FVKESK. This CDR3 contains 20 residues. The DNA of the CDR3 is TGTGCCAGCAGCCACAATCTCGGGGGGGCGAACCCAGGAGGCACAGATACGCAGTATTTT. Amino acid sequence: CASSHNLGGANPGGTDTQYF.

The chain has TRBV7-2 and TRBJ2-5; D is undetermined. Germline loops: CDR1 SGHTA, CDR2 FQGNSA. Between the trimmed V and J ends, which lost 7 bases and 1 base, there was a span of 10 bases. The CDR3 contains 13 residues. As DNA, the CDR3 is TGTGCCAGCACTCAGAAATTCCAAGAGACCCAGTACTTC. Its translation: CASTQKFQETQYF.

V gene TRBV2 combines with J gene TRBJ2-3; 13 nucleotides match TRBD2. Germline V gene data show CDR1 as SNHLY and CDR2 as FYNNEI. This CDR3 has 18 amino acids. V trimming: 7 bases; J trimming: 1 base; junction bases outside the gene matches: 11. CDR3 sequence reads: CASTPGLAGFVRTDTQYF. CDR3 sequence (DNA): TGTGCCAGCACGCCGGGACTAGCGGGATTCGTGCGCACAGATACGCAGTATTTT.